This T cell receptor beta chain emerged from a study of cytomegalovirus exposure and HLA in healthy donors. Findings of the study overall: The study designated 150 or so TCR beta chains cytomegalovirus-associated. With further analysis later on, most CMV-associated TCR beta chains appeared HLA-restricted.

CDR1 is SGHVS and CDR2 is FNYEAQ in the germline V gene. Losses at the gene ends were 5 bases for V and 5 bases for J; bases not matched to a gene: 17. This CDR3 is built from 17 residues. PCR was performed using 60 Vbeta and 13 Jbeta primers. Sequenced by immunoSEQ multiplex PCR; TCRdb stores in-frame clones only, minus some. The data hold about 100,000 clones, with around four fifths observed a single time. All donors participated as healthy donors of bone marrow. As regards this clone: What it binds is not known.

Sequenced material: PBMCs. The rearrangement uses TRBV7-6 and TRBJ2-7; TRBD1 matches at 8 bases. The TCR sequence derives from a man aged 40-55 years in good health and CMV-seropositive. CDR3 DNA sequence: TGTGCCAGCAGCCCCAGACTGGGGGGCAGGGGGCTCCACGAGCAGTACTTC. It translates to CASSPRLGGRGLHEQYF.